This paragraph covers one TCR beta chain sequence. The antigen is unknown. The V segment lost 4 bases and the J segment 3 bases; nucleotides outside the gene matches: 0. The CDR3 has 13 residues. CD4+ T cells were isolated after approximately 10 days of culture. Documented for the person is a PCR-confirmed SARS-CoV-2 infection occurring between March and December 2020. Participants completed two doses of the BNT162b2 or mRNA-1273 vaccine. The source of the sample is a study of vaccination effects on CD4 cells after COVID-19. Study as a whole: Early samples were taken at day +14, late at days +241, +227, +161. After the second dose, samples were taken at median day 72. PBMC cultures contained some 2.1 million cells per well, approximately 10 IU/ml IL-2 and roughly 10 ug/ml peptides. Study findings and constraints: Whether induced by infection or by vaccine, clones showed marked clonal contraction late after vaccination.

The method was immunoSEQ multiplex PCR; TCRdb's version includes in-frame clones alone and lacks a portion of them. The sample has tens of thousands of clones; approximately 82% are singletons. V usage is TRBV12-3 or TRBV12-4 and J usage is TRBJ2-5; 9 bases are shared with TRBD1. This sequence was found in a human donor who had a prior SARS-CoV-2 infection. Sequencing was performed on CD4+ T cells from PBMCs cultured without peptide, taken after COVID-19 vaccination. Written as DNA, the CDR3 is TGTGCCAGCAGTTGGACAGGGGAAGAGACCCAGTACTTC. Amino acids: CASSWTGEETQYF.